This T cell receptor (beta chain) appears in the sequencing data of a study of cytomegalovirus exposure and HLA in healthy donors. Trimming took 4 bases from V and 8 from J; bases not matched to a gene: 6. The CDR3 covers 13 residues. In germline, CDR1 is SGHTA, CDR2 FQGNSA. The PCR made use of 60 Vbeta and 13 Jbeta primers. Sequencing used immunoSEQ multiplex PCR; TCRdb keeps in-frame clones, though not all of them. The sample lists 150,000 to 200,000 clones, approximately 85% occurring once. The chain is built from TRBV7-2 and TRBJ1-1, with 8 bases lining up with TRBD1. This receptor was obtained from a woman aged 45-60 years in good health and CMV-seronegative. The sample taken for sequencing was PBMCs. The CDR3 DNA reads TGTGCCAGCAGCTCCAGGGGGCCGCTGGAAGCTTTCTTT. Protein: CASSSRGPLEAFF. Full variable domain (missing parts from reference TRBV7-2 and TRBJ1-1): GAGVSQSPSNKVTEKGKDVELRCDPISGHTALYWYRQSLGQGLEFLIYFQGNSAPDKSGLPSDRFSAERTGGSVSTLTIQRTQQEDSAVYLCASSSRGPLEAFFGQGTRLTVV.